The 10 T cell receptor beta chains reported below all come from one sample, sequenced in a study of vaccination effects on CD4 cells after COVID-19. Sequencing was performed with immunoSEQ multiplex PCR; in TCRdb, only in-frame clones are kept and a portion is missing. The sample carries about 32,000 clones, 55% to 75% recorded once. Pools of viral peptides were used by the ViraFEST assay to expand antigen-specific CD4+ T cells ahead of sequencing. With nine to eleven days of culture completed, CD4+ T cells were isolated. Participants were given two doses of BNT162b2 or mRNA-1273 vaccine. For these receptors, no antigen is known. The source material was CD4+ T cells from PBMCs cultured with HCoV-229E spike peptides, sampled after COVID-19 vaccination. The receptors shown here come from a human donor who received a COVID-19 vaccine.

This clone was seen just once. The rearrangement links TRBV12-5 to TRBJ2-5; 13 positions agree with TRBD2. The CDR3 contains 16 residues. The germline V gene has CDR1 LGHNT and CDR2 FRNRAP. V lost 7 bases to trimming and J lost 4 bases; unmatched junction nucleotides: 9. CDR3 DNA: TGTGCTAGTGTACTAGGACTAGCGGGAGTGTCAGAGACCCAGTACTTC. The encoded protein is CASVLGLAGVSETQYF.

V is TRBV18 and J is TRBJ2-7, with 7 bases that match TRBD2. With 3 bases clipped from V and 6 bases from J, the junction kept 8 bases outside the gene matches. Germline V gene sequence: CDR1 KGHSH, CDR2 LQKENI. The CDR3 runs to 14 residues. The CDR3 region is CASSPASGASEQYF. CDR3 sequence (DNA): TGTGCCAGCTCACCGGCTAGCGGAGCCTCCGAGCAGTACTTC. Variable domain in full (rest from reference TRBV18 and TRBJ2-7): NAGVMQNPRHLVRRRGQEARLRCSPMKGHSHVYWYRQLPEEGLKFMVYLQKENIIDESGMPKERFSAEFPKEGPSILRIQQVVRGDSAAYFCASSPASGASEQYFGPGTRLTVT.

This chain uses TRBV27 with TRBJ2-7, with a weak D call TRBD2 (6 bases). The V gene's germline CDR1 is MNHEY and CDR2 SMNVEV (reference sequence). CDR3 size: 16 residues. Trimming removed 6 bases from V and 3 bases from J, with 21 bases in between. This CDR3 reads CASSMSAGGTIYEQYF. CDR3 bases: TGTGCCAGCAGCATGTCGGCCGGCGGGACGATCTACGAGCAGTACTTC.

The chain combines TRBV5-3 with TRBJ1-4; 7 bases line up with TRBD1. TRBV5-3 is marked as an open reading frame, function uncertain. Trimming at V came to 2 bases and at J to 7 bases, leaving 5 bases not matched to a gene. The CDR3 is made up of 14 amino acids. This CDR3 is CARSLRTGSEKLFF. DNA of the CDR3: TGTGCCAGAAGCTTAAGGACAGGAAGTGAAAAACTGTTTTTT.

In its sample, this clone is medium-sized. DNA for the CDR3: TGTGCCAGCAGTCCTAGCGGGCTGGGTGAGCAGTACTTC. Its protein is CASSPSGLGEQYF. The genes are TRBV12-3 or TRBV12-4 and TRBJ2-7, with TRBD2 matching 8 bases. With V trimmed by 5 bases and J by 7 bases, 7 bases remained unmatched. There are 13 residues in the CDR3.

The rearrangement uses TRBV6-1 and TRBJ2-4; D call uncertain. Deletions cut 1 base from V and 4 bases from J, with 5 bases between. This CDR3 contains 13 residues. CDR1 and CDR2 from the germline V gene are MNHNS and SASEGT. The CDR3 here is CASSEVQKNIQYF. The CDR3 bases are TGTGCCAGCAGTGAAGTACAGAAAAACATTCAGTACTTC.

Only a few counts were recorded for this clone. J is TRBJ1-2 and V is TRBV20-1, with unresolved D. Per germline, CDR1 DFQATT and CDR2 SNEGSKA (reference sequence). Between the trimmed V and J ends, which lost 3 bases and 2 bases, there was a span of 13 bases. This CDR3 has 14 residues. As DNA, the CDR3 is TGCAGTGCTAGTTCGGCAGGAGTAAACTATGGCTACACCTTC. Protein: CSASSAGVNYGYTF.

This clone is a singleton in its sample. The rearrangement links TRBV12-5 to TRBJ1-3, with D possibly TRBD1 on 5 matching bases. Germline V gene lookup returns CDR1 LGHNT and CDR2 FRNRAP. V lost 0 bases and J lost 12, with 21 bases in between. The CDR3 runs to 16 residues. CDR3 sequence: CASGLVLTGTPGHIYF. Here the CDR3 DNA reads TGTGCTAGTGGTTTGGTACTAACAGGTACGCCCGGGCACATATATTTT.

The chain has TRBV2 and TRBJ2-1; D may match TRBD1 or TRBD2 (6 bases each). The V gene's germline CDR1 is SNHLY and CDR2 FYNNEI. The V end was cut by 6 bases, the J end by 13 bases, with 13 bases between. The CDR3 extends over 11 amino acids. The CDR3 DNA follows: TGTGCCAGCAGAGAGGGGGACTCCCAGTTCTTC. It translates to CASREGDSQFF.

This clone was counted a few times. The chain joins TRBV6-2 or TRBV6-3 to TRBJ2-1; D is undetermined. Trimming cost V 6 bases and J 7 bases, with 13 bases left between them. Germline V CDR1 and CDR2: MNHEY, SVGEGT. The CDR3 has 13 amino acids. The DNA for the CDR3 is TGTGCCAGCAGCTGGGTCTTGATGAATGAGCAGTTCTTC. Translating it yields CASSWVLMNEQFF.